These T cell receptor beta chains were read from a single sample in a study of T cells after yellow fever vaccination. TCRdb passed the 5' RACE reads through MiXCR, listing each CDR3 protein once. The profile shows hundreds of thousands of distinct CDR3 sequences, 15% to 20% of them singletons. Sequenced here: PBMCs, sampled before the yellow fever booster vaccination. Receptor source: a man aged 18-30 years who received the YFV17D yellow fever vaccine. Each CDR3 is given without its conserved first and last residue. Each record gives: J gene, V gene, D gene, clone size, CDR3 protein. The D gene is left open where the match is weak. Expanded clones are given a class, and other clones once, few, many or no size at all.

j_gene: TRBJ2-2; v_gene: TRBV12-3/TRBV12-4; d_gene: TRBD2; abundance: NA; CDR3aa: ATIAGPNTGELF
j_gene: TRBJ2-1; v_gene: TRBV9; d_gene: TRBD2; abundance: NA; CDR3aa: ASSVEGSGGVEQF
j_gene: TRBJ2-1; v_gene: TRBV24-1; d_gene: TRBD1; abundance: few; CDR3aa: ATSDKAGTEYNEQF
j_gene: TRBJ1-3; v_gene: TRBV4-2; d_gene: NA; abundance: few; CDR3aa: ASSQTWGFTGNTIY
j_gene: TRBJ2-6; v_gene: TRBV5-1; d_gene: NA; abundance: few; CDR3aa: ASRLRSGANVLT
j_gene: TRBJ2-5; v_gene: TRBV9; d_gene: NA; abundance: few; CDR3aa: ASSQSELKETQY
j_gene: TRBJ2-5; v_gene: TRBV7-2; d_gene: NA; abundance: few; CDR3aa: ASSRGADGETQY
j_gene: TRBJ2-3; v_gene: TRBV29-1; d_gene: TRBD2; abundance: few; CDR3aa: SAEGLAGGQSTDTQY
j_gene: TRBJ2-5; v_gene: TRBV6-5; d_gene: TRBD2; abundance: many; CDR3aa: ASSPGLAHRTQY
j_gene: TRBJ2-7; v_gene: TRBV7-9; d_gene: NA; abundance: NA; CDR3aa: ASSFDPDSEQY
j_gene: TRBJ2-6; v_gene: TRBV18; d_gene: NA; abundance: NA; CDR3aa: ASSPQALGANVLT
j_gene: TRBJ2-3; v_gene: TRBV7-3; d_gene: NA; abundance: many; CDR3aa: ASSLSGHTDTQY
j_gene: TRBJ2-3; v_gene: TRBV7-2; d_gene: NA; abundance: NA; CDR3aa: ASSFLSARTRGLGTQY
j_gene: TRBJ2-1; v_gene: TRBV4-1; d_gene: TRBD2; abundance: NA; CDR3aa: ASRAGARNEQF
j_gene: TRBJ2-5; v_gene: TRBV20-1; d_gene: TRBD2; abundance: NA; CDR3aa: SARGGRTSGGEETQY
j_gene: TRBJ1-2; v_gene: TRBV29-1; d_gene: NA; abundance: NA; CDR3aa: SVEGLEGEGGYT
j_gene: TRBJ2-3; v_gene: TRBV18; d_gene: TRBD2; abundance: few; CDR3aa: ASSPDNGRGTTDTQY
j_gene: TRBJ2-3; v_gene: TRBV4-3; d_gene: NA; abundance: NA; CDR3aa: ASSHGGDTDTQY
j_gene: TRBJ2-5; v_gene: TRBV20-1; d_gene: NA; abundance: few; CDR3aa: SASVRGATQETQY
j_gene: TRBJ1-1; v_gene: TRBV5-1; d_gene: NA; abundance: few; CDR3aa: ASSPVGQPTEAF